This T cell receptor beta chain was retrieved from a study of cytomegalovirus exposure and HLA in healthy donors. Points from the study as a whole: A later analysis linked about 17,000 TCR beta sequences to HLA alleles at 0.05 false discovery rate. In a later analysis, V- and J-gene trimming of beta chains associated with a DCLRE1C missense variant, replicated independently. Productive status was seen about 87% or about 30% of the time for most TCR beta V segments in an earlier analysis. For most subjects, TCR beta sequences were reported to predict HLA-A and HLA-B alleles with accuracy.

This clone was seen once. As yet, its antigen is unknown. CDR1 is SNHLY, CDR2 FYNNEI, per germline. V lost 1 base to trimming and J lost 4 bases; unmatched junction nucleotides: 13. The CDR3 is 18 residues long. It was with 60 Vbeta and 13 Jbeta primers that the PCR ran. The method was immunoSEQ multiplex PCR; TCRdb's version includes in-frame clones alone and lacks a portion of them. The table records fewer than 150,000 clones, roughly four fifths of them present only once. The J gene is TRBJ1-1, the V gene TRBV2, with 9 bases that match TRBD1. Sequencing was done on a sample of PBMCs. The TCR was taken from a woman aged 18-29 years in good health and CMV-seronegative. The CDR3 bases are TGTGCCAGCAGTGAAGGACGGGACAGGGCCACAAAAACCACTGAAGCTTTCTTT. Protein product: CASSEGRDRATKTTEAFF.